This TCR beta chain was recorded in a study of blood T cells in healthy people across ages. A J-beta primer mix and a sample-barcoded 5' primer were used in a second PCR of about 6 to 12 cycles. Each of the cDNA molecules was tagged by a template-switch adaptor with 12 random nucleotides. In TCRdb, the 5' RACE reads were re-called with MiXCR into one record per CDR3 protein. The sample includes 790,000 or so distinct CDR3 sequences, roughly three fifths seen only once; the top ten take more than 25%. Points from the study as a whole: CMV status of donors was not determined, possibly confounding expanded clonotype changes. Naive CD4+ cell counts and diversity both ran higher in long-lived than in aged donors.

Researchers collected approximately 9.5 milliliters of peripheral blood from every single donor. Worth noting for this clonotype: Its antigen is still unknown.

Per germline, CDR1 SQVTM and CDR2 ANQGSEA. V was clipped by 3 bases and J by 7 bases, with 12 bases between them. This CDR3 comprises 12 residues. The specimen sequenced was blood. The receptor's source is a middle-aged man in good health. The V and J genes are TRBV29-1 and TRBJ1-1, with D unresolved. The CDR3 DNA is TGCAGCGTTGACGAGAGACAAGTTGAAGCTTTCTTT. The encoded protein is CSVDERQVEAFF. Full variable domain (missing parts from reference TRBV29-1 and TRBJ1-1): SAVISQKPSRDICQRGTSLTIQCQVDSQVTMMFWYRQQPGQSLTLIATANQGSEATYESGFVIDKFPISRPNLTFSTLTVSNMSPEDSSIYLCSVDERQVEAFFGQGTRLTVV.